This record concerns one TCR beta chain sequence. The entry originates in a study of tumor and adjacent non-tumor tissue in lung cancer. V dropped 6 bases and J dropped 3; count of bases not matched to a gene: 5. The CDR3 runs to 14 residues. Three rounds of nested PCR, following a modified ARM-PCR protocol, produced the TCRbeta library. Via MiXCR, TCRdb re-called the multiplex PCR reads, giving one row per CDR3 protein. The sample contains 200,000 or so distinct CDR3 sequences, about two thirds of which appear only once. This sample's RNA came from whole unsorted tissue. Newly diagnosed lung cancer patients had thoracic surgery in China, August–November 2014, without prior chemotherapy.

What was sequenced was lung tumor tissue. The rearrangement joins TRBV12-3 or TRBV12-4 to TRBJ2-7; TRBD2 matches at 10 bases. This TCR was recovered from a man in his fifties or sixties with non-small cell lung cancer. The CDR3 protein is CASRETSGDYEQYF. The DNA for the CDR3 is TGTGCCAGCAGGGAAACTAGCGGGGACTACGAGCAGTACTTC.